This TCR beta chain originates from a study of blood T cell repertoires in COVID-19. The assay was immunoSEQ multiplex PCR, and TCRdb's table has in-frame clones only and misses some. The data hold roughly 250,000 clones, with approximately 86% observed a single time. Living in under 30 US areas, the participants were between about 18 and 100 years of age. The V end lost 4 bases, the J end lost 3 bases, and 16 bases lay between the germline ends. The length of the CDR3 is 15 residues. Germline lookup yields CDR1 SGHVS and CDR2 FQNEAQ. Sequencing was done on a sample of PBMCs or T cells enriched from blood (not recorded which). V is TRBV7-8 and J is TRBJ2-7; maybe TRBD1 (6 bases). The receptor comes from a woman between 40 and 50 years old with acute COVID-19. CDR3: CASSSTRDTDYEQYF. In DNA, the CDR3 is TGTGCCAGCAGCTCGACCCGGGACACCGACTACGAGCAGTACTTC.